A single sample gave rise to the 6 T cell receptor beta chains below, sequenced in a study of glioma-infiltrating T cells. TCR alpha and beta CDR3 regions were amplified from RNA using iRepertoire nested multiplex PCR. TCRdb re-called the multiplex PCR reads with MiXCR, one entry per CDR3 protein. The sample consists of more than 95,000 distinct CDR3 sequences, about 30% of them appearing once. What was sequenced was glioma tissue, nonneoplastic brain tissue, or PBMCs (not recorded which). Every receptor here comes from a human donor with low-grade glioma or glioblastoma, undergoing nonglioma brain surgery, or in good health (not recorded which).

CDR3 coding DNA: TGTGCCAGTAGAAGCGGGACACCGAGGGAGACCCAGTACTTC. It yields the protein CASRSGTPRETQYF. This chain uses TRBV19 with TRBJ2-5; D might be TRBD2 (7 bases). This CDR3 is 14 amino acids long. Between the trimmed V and J ends, which lost 6 bases and 5 bases, there was a span of 16 bases. Germline lookup yields CDR1 LNHDA and CDR2 SQIVND (reference sequence).

This clonotype was counted only a few times. J is TRBJ2-4 and V is TRBV7-3; the D call may be TRBD1 or TRBD2 (5 bases each). CDR1 and CDR2 from the germline V gene are SGHTA and FQGTGA. Trimming left V 2 bases short and J 6 bases short, with 23 bases between. The CDR3 spans 18 residues. The CDR3 coding sequence is TGTGCCAGCAGCTTATCCCCGGGACGGAATCTGACTGGAAACATTCAGTACTTC. Its translation: CASSLSPGRNLTGNIQYF.

This clonotype has only a few counts. The chain recombines TRBV28 with TRBJ2-3; D possibly matches TRBD1 or TRBD2 (6 bases each). This CDR3 comprises 15 residues. Trimming shortened V by 3 bases and J by 0 bases, and 10 bases separated the two germline ends. The germline CDR1 and CDR2 sequences are MDHEN and SYDVKM. DNA of the CDR3: TGTGCCAGCAGTTTCACAGGGACTAGCACAGATACGCAGTATTTT. This gives the protein CASSFTGTSTDTQYF.

The chain couples TRBV12-3 or TRBV12-4 to TRBJ2-7; 8 nucleotides align to TRBD1. V shed 2 bases, J shed 0 bases, and the junction held 15 bases outside the gene matches. The CDR3 runs to 19 residues. In DNA form, the CDR3 reads TGTGCCAGCAGTTTAACCCAACCCCCCACGGACAGGGACTCCTACGAGCAGTACTTC. Amino acid sequence: CASSLTQPPTDRDSYEQYF.

The V call is TRBV12-3 or TRBV12-4, the J call TRBJ2-1; TRBD1 is a possible D gene (6 bases). The CDR3 length is 14 residues. CDR3 bases: TGTTCATCAGCACGGGACACTTCCCACAATGAGCAGTTCTTC. The encoded protein is CSSARDTSHNEQFF.

This clonotype was seen ten or more times. V usage is TRBV20-1 and J usage is TRBJ1-2, with a tentative D call TRBD1 (5 bases). Germline V gives CDR1 DFQATT, CDR2 SNEGSKA (reference sequence). This CDR3 has 15 amino acids. V was shortened by 4 bases and J by 0 bases, with 15 bases between the two germline ends. The CDR3 loop reads CSATPPATANYGYTF. The CDR3 nucleotides read TGCAGTGCTACCCCCCCCGCGACAGCTAACTATGGCTACACCTTC.